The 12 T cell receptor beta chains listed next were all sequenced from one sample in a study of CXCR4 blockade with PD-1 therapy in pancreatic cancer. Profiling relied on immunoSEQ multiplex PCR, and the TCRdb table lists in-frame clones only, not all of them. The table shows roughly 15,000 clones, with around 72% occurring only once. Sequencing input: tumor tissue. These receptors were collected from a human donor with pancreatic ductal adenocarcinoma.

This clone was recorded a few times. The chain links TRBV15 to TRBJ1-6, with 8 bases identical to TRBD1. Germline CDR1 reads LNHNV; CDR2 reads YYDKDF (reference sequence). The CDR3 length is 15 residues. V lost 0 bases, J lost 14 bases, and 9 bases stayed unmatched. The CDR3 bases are TGTGCCACCAGCAGAGATATGGGACAGGAAAAGTCCCTCCACTTT. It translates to CATSRDMGQEKSLHF. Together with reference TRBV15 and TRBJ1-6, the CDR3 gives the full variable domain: DAMVIQNPRYQVTQFGKPVTLSCSQTLNHNVMYWYQQKSSQAPKLLFHYYDKDFNNEADTPDNFQSRRPNTSFCFLDIRSPGLGDTAMYLCATSRDMGQEKSLHFGNGTRLTVT.

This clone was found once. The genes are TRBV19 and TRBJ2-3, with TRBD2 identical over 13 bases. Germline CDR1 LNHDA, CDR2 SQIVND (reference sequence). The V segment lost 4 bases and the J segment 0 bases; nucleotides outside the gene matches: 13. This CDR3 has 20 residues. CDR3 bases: TGTGCCAGTAGTAAAGAGTCGGGACTAGCGGGGTCCTCTAGCACAGATACGCAGTATTTT. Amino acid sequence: CASSKESGLAGSSSTDTQYF. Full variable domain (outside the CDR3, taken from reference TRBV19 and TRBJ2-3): DGGITQSPKYLFRKEGQNVTLSCEQNLNHDAMYWYRQDPGQGLRLIYYSQIVNDFQKGDIAEGYSVSREKKESFPLTVTSAQKNPTAFYLCASSKESGLAGSSSTDTQYFGPGTRLTVL.

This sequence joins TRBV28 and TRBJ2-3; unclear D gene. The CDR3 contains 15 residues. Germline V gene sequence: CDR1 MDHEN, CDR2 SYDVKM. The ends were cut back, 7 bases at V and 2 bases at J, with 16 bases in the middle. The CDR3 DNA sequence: TGTGCCAGCATCTCGGGCCAGGCGTACACAGATACGCAGTATTTT. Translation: CASISGQAYTDTQYF.

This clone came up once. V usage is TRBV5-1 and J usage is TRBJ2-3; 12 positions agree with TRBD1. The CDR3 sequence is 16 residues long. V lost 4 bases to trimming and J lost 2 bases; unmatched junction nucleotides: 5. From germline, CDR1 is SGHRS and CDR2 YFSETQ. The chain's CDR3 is CASSGGTGGFTDTQYF. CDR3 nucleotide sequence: TGCGCCAGCAGCGGGGGGACAGGGGGCTTCACAGATACGCAGTATTTT.

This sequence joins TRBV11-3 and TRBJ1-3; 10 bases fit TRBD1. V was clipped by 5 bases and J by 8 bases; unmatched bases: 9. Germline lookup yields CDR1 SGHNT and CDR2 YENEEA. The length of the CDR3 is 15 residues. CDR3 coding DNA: TGTGCCAGCAGCCAACTAGACAGGGGGCGATACACCATATATTTT. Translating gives CASSQLDRGRYTIYF.

Here the CDR3 DNA reads TGTGCCAGTAGTACCCTAGGACGGACAGGGGGTATTGGCTACACCTTC. Its translation: CASSTLGRTGGIGYTF. This chain links TRBV19 with TRBJ1-2; 10 bases align to TRBD1. Trimming took 4 bases from V and 7 from J; bases not matched to a gene: 12. In germline, CDR1 is LNHDA, CDR2 SQIVND (reference sequence). The CDR3 consists of 16 residues. Variable domain in full (rest from reference TRBV19 and TRBJ1-2): DGGITQSPKYLFRKEGQNVTLSCEQNLNHDAMYWYRQDPGQGLRLIYYSQIVNDFQKGDIAEGYSVSREKKESFPLTVTSAQKNPTAFYLCASSTLGRTGGIGYTFGSGTRLTVV.

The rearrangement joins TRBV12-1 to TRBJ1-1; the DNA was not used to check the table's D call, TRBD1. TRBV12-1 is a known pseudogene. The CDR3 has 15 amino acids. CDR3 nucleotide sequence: TGTGCCAGCAGCGGTACAGGGGGCTACGGCACTGAAGCTTTCTTT. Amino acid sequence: CASSGTGGYGTEAFF.

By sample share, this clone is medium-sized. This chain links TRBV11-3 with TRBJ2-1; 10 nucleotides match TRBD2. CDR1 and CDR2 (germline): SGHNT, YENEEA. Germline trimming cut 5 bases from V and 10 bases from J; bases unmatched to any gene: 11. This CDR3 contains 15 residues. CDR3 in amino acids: CASSASGSGGLEQFF. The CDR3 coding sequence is TGTGCCAGCAGCGCTAGCGGGAGCGGGGGCTTAGAGCAGTTCTTC.

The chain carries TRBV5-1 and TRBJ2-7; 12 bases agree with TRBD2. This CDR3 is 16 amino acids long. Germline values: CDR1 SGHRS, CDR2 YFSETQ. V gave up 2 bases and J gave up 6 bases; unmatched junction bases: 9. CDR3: CASSLVLAGGPSEQYF. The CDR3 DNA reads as TGCGCCAGCAGCTTAGTCCTAGCGGGAGGGCCCAGCGAGCAGTACTTC.

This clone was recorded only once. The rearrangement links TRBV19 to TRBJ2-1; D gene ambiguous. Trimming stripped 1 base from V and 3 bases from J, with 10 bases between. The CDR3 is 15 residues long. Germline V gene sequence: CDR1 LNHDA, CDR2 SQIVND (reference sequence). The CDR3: CASSIAIGGYNEQFF. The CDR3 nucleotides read TGTGCCAGTAGTATAGCTATAGGTGGCTACAATGAGCAGTTCTTC.

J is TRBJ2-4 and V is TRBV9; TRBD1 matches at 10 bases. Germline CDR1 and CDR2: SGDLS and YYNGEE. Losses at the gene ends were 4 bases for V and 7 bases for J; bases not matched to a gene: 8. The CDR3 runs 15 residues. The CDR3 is CASSQGTGAENIQYF. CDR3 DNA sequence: TGTGCCAGCAGCCAAGGGACAGGGGCTGAGAACATTCAGTACTTC.

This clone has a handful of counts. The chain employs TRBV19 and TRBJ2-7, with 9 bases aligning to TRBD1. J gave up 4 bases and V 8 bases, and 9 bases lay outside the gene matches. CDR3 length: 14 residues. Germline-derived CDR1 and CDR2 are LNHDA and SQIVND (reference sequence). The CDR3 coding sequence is TGTGCCAGTTCAACCGGGACAGGGCCTTACGAGCAGTACTTC. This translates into CASSTGTGPYEQYF.